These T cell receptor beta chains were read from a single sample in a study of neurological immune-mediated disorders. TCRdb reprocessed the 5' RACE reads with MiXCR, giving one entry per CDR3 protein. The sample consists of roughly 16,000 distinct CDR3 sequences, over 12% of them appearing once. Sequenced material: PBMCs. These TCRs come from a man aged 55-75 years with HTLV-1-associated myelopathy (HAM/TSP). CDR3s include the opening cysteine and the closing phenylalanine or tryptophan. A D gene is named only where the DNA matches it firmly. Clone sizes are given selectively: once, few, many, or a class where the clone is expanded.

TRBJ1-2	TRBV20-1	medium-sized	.	CSARTANYGYTF	TGCAGTGCTAGGACAGCTAACTATGGCTACACCTTC
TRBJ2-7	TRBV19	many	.	CASSNGAYEQYF	TGTGCCAGTAGTAACGGGGCTTACGAGCAGTACTTC
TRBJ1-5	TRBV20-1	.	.	CSAIRPGGNQSQHF	TGCAGTGCTATCCGACCCGGGGGCAATCAGTCCCAGCATTTT
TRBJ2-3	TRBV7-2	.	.	CAGSLRRGGYDTQYF	TGTGCCGGCAGCTTACGGCGGGGTGGCTACGATACGCAGTATTTT
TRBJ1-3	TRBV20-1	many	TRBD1	CSALGQGSNTIYF	TGCAGTGCTCTCGGACAGGGGAGTAACACCATATATTTT
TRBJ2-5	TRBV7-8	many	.	CASSPQGGRSGRSQYF	TGTGCCAGCAGCCCCCAAGGGGGGCGGTCAGGGCGGTCCCAGTACTTC
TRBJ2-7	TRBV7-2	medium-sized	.	CASSQTRGLGEQYF	TGTGCCAGCAGCCAAACACGGGGGCTCGGCGAGCAGTACTTC
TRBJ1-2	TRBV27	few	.	CASSGGGGSTLAGHGYTF	TGTGCCAGCAGTGGCGGTGGCGGCAGCACTCTGGCGGGGCATGGCTACACCTTC
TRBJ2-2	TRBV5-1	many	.	CASSLDSTGELFF	TGCGCCAGCAGCTTAGATTCAACCGGGGAGCTGTTTTTT
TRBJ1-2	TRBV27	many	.	CASSFDRRGGGYTF	TGTGCCAGCAGTTTCGACAGAAGGGGTGGTGGCTACACCTTC
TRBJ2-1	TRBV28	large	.	CASSLPWTGREDEQFF	TGTGCCAGCAGTTTACCCTGGACGGGAAGGGAGGATGAGCAGTTCTTC
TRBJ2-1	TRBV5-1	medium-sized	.	CASSSNPTTNSRDEQFF	TGCGCCAGCAGCTCAAACCCTACAACAAATTCAAGGGATGAGCAGTTCTTC
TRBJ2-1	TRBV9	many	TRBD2	CASSVPPSGEQFF	TGTGCCAGCAGCGTCCCCCCTAGCGGTGAGCAGTTCTTC
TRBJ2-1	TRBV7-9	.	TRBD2	CARSFPKSGGTYNEQVF	TGTGCAAGGAGCTTTCCTAAGAGCGGGGGAACCTACAATGAGCAGGTCTTC